The 11 T cell receptor beta chains presented below share a single source sample, sequenced in a study of T-cell reconstitution after alpha-beta-depleted transplantation in children. As it was prepared, the TCRbeta library received unique molecular identifiers. TCRdb ran MiXCR on the PCR reads and lists one entry per CDR3 protein. Counted here are some 290,000 distinct CDR3 sequences, 9.9% occurring once; the ten biggest clones make up over 9.5%. Sequenced here: PBMCs from the stem cell graft donor, sampled from the stem cell graft. These receptors all stem from a human donor who donated a stem cell graft to a child with SCID.

The chain couples TRBV20-1 to TRBJ1-1; TRBD1 aligns across 8 bases. Germline loops: CDR1 DFQATT, CDR2 SNEGSKA (reference sequence). The length of the CDR3 is 14 residues. The junction had 8 bases not matched to a gene; V was cut back by 7 bases and J by 1 base. CDR3 nucleotide sequence: TGCAGTGGAAAGACCGGGACAGGGAACACTGAAGCTTTCTTT. Its protein product is CSGKTGTGNTEAFF.

This clonotype was observed a few times. V and J are TRBV2 and TRBJ2-4, with a tentative D call TRBD2 (5 bases). The CDR3 runs to 12 residues. The V end was cut by 0 bases, the J end by 14 bases, with 11 bases between. The V gene's germline CDR1 is SNHLY and CDR2 FYNNEI. The CDR3 reads CASSEARGEKYF. CDR3 in DNA: TGTGCCAGCAGTGAAGCTCGGGGAGAAAAGTACTTC.

This clonotype was detected only a few times. The rearrangement uses TRBV12-3 or TRBV12-4 and TRBJ2-3, with D perhaps being TRBD1 or TRBD2 (5 bases each). The CDR3 is made up of 15 amino acids. The V and J ends lost 7 bases and 0 bases respectively, with 14 bases between them. The CDR3 coding sequence is TGTGCCAGCAACCTCGACGGGGACAGCACAGATACGCAGTATTTT. Protein sequence: CASNLDGDSTDTQYF.

The chain is built from TRBV5-1 and TRBJ2-3, with TRBD2 identical over 9 bases. V was pared by 1 base and J by 4 bases, with 7 bases of the junction left unmatched. The CDR3 has 16 amino acids. CDR1 is SGHRS and CDR2 is YFSETQ in the germline V gene. In DNA, the CDR3 is TGCGCCAGCAGCTTGTATTCTAGCGGGGTCGCAGATACGCAGTATTTT. Its protein is CASSLYSSGVADTQYF.

This sequence joins TRBV12-3 or TRBV12-4 and TRBJ1-5; 7 bases line up with TRBD1. The CDR3 extends over 14 amino acids. The ends lost 5 bases at V and 4 bases at J; junction bases unmatched: 5. This CDR3 reads CASSLGGWNQPQHF. CDR3 nucleotides: TGTGCCAGCAGTCTAGGGGGCTGGAATCAGCCCCAGCATTTT.

This clonotype was counted at least ten times. V and J are TRBV29-1 and TRBJ1-2; D remains ambiguous. V lost 4 bases to trimming and J lost 1 base, with 10 bases between them. Germline lookup yields CDR1 SQVTM and CDR2 ANQGSEA. There are 13 residues in the CDR3. The DNA for the CDR3 is TGCAGCGTTGTAACAGAAAATAACTATGGCTACACCTTC. It translates to CSVVTENNYGYTF.

This chain uses TRBV9 with TRBJ2-5; TRBD2 matches at 14 bases. This CDR3 is 15 amino acids long. Germline CDR1 is SGDLS and CDR2 is YYNGEE. Trimming removed 2 bases from V and 4 bases from J; junction bases left unmatched: 1. CDR3 amino acids: CASSVGLAGGETQYF. Here the CDR3 DNA reads TGTGCCAGCAGCGTCGGACTAGCGGGGGGAGAGACCCAGTACTTC.

The table lists this clonotype with a few counts. This chain joins TRBV20-1 and TRBJ2-2, with D maybe TRBD1 (5 bases). Germline CDR1 and CDR2: DFQATT and SNEGSKA (reference sequence). CDR3 length: 14 amino acids. The germline V and J ends were trimmed by 6 bases and 0 bases, with 11 bases remaining between them. The CDR3 loop reads CSARRDSNTGELFF. In DNA form, the CDR3 reads TGCAGTGCGCGCAGGGATTCGAACACCGGGGAGCTGTTTTTT.

CDR3 protein: CASSLLAGGPEQFF. CDR3 in DNA: TGTGCCAGCAGCTTACTAGCGGGGGGGCCTGAGCAGTTCTTC. The chain links TRBV7-9 to TRBJ2-1; 12 nucleotides line up with TRBD2. V was pared by 2 bases and J by 9 bases, with 2 bases of the junction left unmatched. From germline, CDR1 is SEHNR and CDR2 FQNEAQ (reference sequence). This CDR3 is built from 14 residues.

This clonotype has ten or more counts. The chain employs TRBV20-1 and TRBJ1-1; the match to TRBD1 covers 7 bases. Per the germline V gene, CDR1 is DFQATT and CDR2 is SNEGSKA (reference sequence). This CDR3 has 12 residues. CDR3 DNA sequence: TGCAGCACCGAACAGGGGATCTCTGAAGCTTTCTTT. This translates into CSTEQGISEAFF.

This clonotype came up many times. The chain couples TRBV9 to TRBJ2-2, with a tentative D call TRBD1 (5 bases). V was cut by 3 bases and J by 4 bases, with 13 bases left in between. Germline V gives CDR1 SGDLS, CDR2 YYNGEE. The CDR3 contains 15 residues. For the CDR3, the DNA is TGTGCCAGCAGCGCAGAAGGGGTTGGCACCGGGGAGCTGTTTTTT. Its protein is CASSAEGVGTGELFF.